The 16 T cell receptor beta chains below come from one sample, sequenced in a study of T cell responses to AZD1222 COVID-19 vaccine. TCRdb keeps only in-frame clones here, not all; method: immunoSEQ multiplex PCR. This repertoire shows around 100,000 clones, 91% found once; its top ten account for roughly 42%. The sample here was peripheral blood, taken on day 0 of AZD1222 vaccination. The receptors derive from an adult in good health.

V gene TRBV7-9 combines with J gene TRBJ1-2, with a possible D match to TRBD1 (5 bases). Per germline, CDR1 SEHNR and CDR2 FQNEAQ (reference sequence). This CDR3 region has 15 residues. V was cut by 5 bases and J by 0 bases, with 13 bases left in between. CDR3 protein: CASSIRQTTNYGYTF. DNA for the CDR3: TGTGCCAGCAGCATCAGACAGACCACTAACTATGGCTACACCTTC. Complete variable domain (other parts from reference TRBV7-9 and TRBJ1-2): DTGVSQNPRHKITKRGQNVTFRCDPISEHNRLYWYRQTLGQGPEFLTYFQNEAQLEKSRLLSDRFSAERPKGSFSTLEIQRTEQGDSAMYLCASSIRQTTNYGYTFGSGTRLTVV.

The chain recombines TRBV6-5 with TRBJ1-4; no definite D call. Per germline, CDR1 MNHEY and CDR2 SVGAGI. The CDR3 is 15 residues long. V was pared by 5 bases and J by 0 bases, with 10 bases between. The CDR3 is CASSRTVTTNEKLFF. CDR3 coding DNA: TGTGCCAGCAGTCGGACGGTAACAACTAATGAAAAACTGTTTTTT.

This rearrangement joins TRBV20-1 to TRBJ1-5, with D perhaps matching TRBD1 (5 bases). The germline V gene encodes CDR1 DFQATT and CDR2 SNEGSKA (reference sequence). V shed 3 bases and J shed 6 bases, with 12 bases lying between them. The CDR3 contains 13 residues. The CDR3 sequence is CSASPGRGQPQHF. CDR3 in DNA: TGCAGTGCTAGTCCGGGACGGGGTCAGCCCCAGCATTTT.

The chain carries TRBV18 and TRBJ2-4; TRBD1 is a possible D gene (6 bases). The CDR3 totals 18 residues. Per the germline V gene, CDR1 is KGHSH and CDR2 is LQKENI. Trimming took 4 bases from V and 0 from J, leaving 19 bases between them. The CDR3 coding sequence is TGTGCCAGCTCACGGGCCAAGGACAGTTCACTAGCCAAAAACATTCAGTACTTC. Its translation is CASSRAKDSSLAKNIQYF.

The V and J genes are TRBV18 and TRBJ2-3; TRBD2 might be the D (6 bases). This CDR3 is built from 15 residues. Trimming took 5 bases from V and 0 from J, leaving 12 bases between them. CDR1 and CDR2 (germline): KGHSH, LQKENI. CDR3 coding DNA: TGTGCCAGCTCAACCTCCGGGAGTAGCACAGATACGCAGTATTTT. This gives the protein CASSTSGSSTDTQYF.

V gene TRBV19 combines with J gene TRBJ1-1; TRBD1 matches 7 bases. There are 14 residues in the CDR3. Germline lookup yields CDR1 LNHDA and CDR2 SQIVND (reference sequence). V gave up 6 bases and J gave up 1 base; unmatched junction bases: 5. The chain's CDR3 is CASRTTGTNTEAFF. The CDR3 DNA sequence: TGTGCCAGTAGGACGACAGGGACGAACACTGAAGCTTTCTTT. The variable domain in full, with the rest retrieved from reference TRBV19 and TRBJ1-1, is DGGITQSPKYLFRKEGQNVTLSCEQNLNHDAMYWYRQDPGQGLRLIYYSQIVNDFQKGDIAEGYSVSREKKESFPLTVTSAQKNPTAFYLCASRTTGTNTEAFFGQGTRLTVV.

The V call is TRBV4-3, the J call TRBJ1-6, with 10 nucleotides matching TRBD1. This CDR3 is built from 15 residues. Germline CDR1 reads LGHNA; CDR2 reads YSLEER. V was pared by 1 base and J by 11 bases, with 5 bases of the junction left unmatched. CDR3 amino acids: CASSQGGQGLTPLHF. DNA for the CDR3: TGCGCCAGCAGCCAAGGGGGACAGGGGCTAACACCCCTCCACTTT.

Only one count was recorded for this clone. The chain employs TRBV10-3 and TRBJ2-7; 16 nucleotides line up with TRBD2. The V gene end was trimmed by 6 bases and the J gene end by 7 bases; junction bases not matched to a gene: 9. Germline CDR1 ENHRY, CDR2 SYGVKD. CDR3 length: 16 residues. The CDR3 sequence: CAIRGTSGRAGNEQYF. DNA of the CDR3: TGTGCCATCAGGGGGACTAGCGGGAGGGCTGGGAATGAGCAGTACTTC.

This chain connects TRBV6-6 to TRBJ1-1, with 9 bases lining up with TRBD1. Looked up from germline, CDR1 is MNHNY and CDR2 is SVGAGI (reference sequence). The CDR3 sequence is 15 residues long. Trimming at V came to 2 bases and at J to 5 bases, leaving 6 bases not matched to a gene. The CDR3 nucleotides read TGTGCCAGCAGTTACAGAAACAGGGGGCCTACTGAAGCTTTCTTT. Translation gives CASSYRNRGPTEAFF.

The chain recombines TRBV4-3 with TRBJ2-2; D uncertain. The germline gives CDR1 LGHNA, CDR2 YSLEER. The CDR3 extends over 17 amino acids. V was pared by 4 bases and J by 5 bases, with 20 bases between. CDR3 in DNA: TGCGCCAGCAGCCGCCGGCTCACCGATCAGTTGACCGGGGAGCTGTTTTTT. As protein: CASSRRLTDQLTGELFF.

J is TRBJ1-2 and V is TRBV30; 7 positions match TRBD1. The CDR3 spans 13 residues. Germline V CDR1 and CDR2: GTSNPN, SVGIG (reference sequence). After removal of 8 bases from V and 0 bases from J, the junction contained 6 bases not matched to a gene. DNA for the CDR3: TGTGCCGGTTGGGACAGAACTAACTATGGCTACACCTTC. Translated: CAGWDRTNYGYTF.

The chain carries TRBV12-3 or TRBV12-4 and TRBJ1-5; D unresolved. Trimming cost V 1 base and J 2 bases, with 3 bases left between them. The CDR3 length is 13 residues. CDR3 residues: CASSLVGNQPQHF. The CDR3 bases are TGTGCCAGCAGTTTAGTCGGCAATCAGCCCCAGCATTTT.

In DNA, the CDR3 is TGTGCCACCAGCGCACGACAAGGCGGCTCCTATGGCTACACCTTC. The encoded protein is CATSARQGGSYGYTF. The genes are TRBV15 and TRBJ1-2; D is ambiguous. Germline CDR1 reads LNHNV; CDR2 reads YYDKDF (reference sequence). The ends were cut back, 5 bases at V and 4 bases at J, with 17 bases in the middle. The CDR3 has 15 residues.

The chain has TRBV7-9 and TRBJ1-3; TRBD1 agrees at 9 bases. This CDR3 is 16 amino acids long. The V segment lost 8 bases and the J segment 0 bases; nucleotides outside the gene matches: 8. In germline, CDR1 is SEHNR, CDR2 FQNEAQ (reference sequence). The CDR3 sequence is CASDYRGPASGNTIYF. In DNA form, the CDR3 reads TGTGCCAGCGATTACAGGGGGCCTGCCTCTGGAAACACCATATATTTT.

The gene calls are TRBV11-2 and TRBJ1-2, with TRBD1 identical over 7 bases. The CDR3 has 12 residues. V dropped 1 base and J dropped 12; count of bases not matched to a gene: 5. Germline V gene data show CDR1 as SGHAT and CDR2 as FQNNGV. The CDR3 loop is CASSLGADRHTF. The CDR3 region has the DNA TGTGCCAGCAGCTTAGGTGCGGACAGGCACACCTTC.

The rearrangement uses TRBV28 and TRBJ2-7; tentatively, D is TRBD1 (6 bases). This CDR3 spans 14 amino acids. Looked up from germline, CDR1 is MDHEN and CDR2 is SYDVKM. The V gene lost 6 bases and the J gene lost 3 bases, with 15 bases spanning the gap. CDR3 residues: CASSQQGINYEQYF. In DNA form, the CDR3 reads TGTGCCAGCAGCCAACAGGGAATTAACTACGAGCAGTACTTC.